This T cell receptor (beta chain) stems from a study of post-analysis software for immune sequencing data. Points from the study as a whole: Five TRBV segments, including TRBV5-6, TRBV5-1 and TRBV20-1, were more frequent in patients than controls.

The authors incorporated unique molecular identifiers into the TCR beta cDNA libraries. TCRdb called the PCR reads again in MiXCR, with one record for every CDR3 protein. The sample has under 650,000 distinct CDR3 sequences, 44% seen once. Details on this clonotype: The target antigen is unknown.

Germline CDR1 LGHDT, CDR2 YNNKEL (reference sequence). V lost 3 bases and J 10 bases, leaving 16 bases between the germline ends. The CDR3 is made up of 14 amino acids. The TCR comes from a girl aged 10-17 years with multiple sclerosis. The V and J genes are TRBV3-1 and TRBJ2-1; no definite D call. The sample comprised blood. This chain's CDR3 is CASSQTRTGKEQFF. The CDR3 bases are TGTGCCAGCAGCCAGACTCGAACGGGCAAGGAGCAGTTCTTC.